The table lists the clone carrying this T cell receptor beta chain with a few counts. The sample comes from a study of blood T cells in healthy people across ages. Through a sample-barcoded 5' primer and a J-beta primer mix, a second PCR was run for roughly 7 to 11 cycles. TCRdb called the 5' RACE reads again in MiXCR, with one record for every CDR3 protein. The table includes about 800,000 distinct CDR3 sequences, about 25% detected once. Separately, the same data were catalogued under a study of T cells of mothers and their children.

The sequencing input was blood. The TCR comes from a boy aged 5-17 years in good health.

CDR3 in amino acids: CASSPTVLSYNEQFF. Written as DNA, the CDR3 is TGTGCCAGCTCACCGACAGTACTCTCCTACAATGAGCAGTTCTTC. The chain links TRBV18 to TRBJ2-1; tentative D call: TRBD1 (5 bases). The CDR3 runs 15 residues. The germline V gene encodes CDR1 KGHSH and CDR2 LQKENI. V was shortened by 3 bases and J by 0 bases, with 9 bases between the two germline ends.